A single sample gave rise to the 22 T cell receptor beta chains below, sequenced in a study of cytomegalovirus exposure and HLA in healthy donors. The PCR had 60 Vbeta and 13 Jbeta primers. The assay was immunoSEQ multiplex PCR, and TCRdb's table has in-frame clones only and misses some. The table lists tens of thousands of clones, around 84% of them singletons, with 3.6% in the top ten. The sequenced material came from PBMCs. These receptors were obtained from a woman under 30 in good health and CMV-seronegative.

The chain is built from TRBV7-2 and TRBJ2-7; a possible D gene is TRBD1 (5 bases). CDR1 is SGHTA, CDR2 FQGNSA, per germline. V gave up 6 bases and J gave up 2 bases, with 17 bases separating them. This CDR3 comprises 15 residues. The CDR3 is CASRQGTFPPYEQYF. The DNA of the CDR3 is TGTGCCAGCAGGCAGGGAACTTTTCCCCCCTACGAGCAGTACTTC. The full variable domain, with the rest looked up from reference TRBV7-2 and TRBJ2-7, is GAGVSQSPSNKVTEKGKDVELRCDPISGHTALYWYRQSLGQGLEFLIYFQGNSAPDKSGLPSDRFSAERTGGSVSTLTIQRTQQEDSAVYLCASRQGTFPPYEQYFGPGTRLTVT.

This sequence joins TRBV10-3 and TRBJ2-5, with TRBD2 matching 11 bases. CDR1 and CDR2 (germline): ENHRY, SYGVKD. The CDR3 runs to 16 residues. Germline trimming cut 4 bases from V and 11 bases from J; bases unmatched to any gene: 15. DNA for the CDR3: TGTGCCATCAGTGCCCAGACTAGCGGGACCAGTACGGGGCAGTACTTC. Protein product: CAISAQTSGTSTGQYF.

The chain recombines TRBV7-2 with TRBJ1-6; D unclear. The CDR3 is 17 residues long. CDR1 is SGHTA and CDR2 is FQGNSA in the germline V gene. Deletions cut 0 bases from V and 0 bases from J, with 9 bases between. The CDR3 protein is CASSLAAGSSYNSPLHF. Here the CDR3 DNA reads TGTGCCAGCAGCTTAGCGGCGGGCAGCTCCTATAATTCACCCCTCCACTTT.

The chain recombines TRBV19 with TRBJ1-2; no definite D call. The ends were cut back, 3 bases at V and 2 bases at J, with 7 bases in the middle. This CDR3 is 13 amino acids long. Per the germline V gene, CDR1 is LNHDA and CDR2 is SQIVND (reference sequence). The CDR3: CASSIDKNYGYTF. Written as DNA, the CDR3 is TGTGCCAGTAGTATTGACAAGAACTATGGCTACACCTTC.

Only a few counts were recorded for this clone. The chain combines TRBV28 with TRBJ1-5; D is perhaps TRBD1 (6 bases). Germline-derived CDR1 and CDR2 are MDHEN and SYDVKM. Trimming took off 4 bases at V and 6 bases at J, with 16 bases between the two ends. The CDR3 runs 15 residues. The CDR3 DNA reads TGTGCCAGCAGTTCAGGCACAGGGAGAGGTCAGCCCCAGCATTTT. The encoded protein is CASSSGTGRGQPQHF.

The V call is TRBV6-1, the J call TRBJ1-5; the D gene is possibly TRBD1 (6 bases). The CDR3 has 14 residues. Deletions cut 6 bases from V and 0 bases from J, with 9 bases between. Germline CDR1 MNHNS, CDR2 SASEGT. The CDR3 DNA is TGTGCCAGCAGCGAGGGGGATAGCAATCAGCCCCAGCATTTT. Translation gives CASSEGDSNQPQHF.

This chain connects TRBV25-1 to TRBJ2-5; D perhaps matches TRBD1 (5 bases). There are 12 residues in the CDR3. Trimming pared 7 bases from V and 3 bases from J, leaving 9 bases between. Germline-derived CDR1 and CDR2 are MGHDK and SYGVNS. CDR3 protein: CASKTAKETQYF. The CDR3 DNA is TGTGCCAGCAAGACAGCTAAAGAGACCCAGTACTTC.

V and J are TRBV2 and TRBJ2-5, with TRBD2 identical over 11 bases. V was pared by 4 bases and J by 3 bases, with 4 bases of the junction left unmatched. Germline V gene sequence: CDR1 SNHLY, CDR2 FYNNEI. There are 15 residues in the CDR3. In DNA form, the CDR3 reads TGTGCCAGCAGTGGGTCGACTAGCGGGGAAGAGACCCAGTACTTC. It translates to CASSGSTSGEETQYF.

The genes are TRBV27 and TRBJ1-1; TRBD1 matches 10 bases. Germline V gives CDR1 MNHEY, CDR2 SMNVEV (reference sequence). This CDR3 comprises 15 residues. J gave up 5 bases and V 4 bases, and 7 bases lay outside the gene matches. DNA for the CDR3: TGTGCCAGCAGTTCGACAGGGGGCCGGAAGACTGAAGCTTTCTTT. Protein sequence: CASSSTGGRKTEAFF.

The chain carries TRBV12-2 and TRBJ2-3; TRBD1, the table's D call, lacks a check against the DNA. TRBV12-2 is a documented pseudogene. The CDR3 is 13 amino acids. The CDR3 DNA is TGTGCAAGTCGCTTAGCGGCCCTCGATACGCAGTATTTT. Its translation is CASRLAALDTQYF.

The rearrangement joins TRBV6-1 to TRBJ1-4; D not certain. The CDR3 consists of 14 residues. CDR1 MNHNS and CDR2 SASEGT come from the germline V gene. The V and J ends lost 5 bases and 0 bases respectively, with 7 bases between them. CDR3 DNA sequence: TGTGCCAGCAGTTCCCACTCAACTAATGAAAAACTGTTTTTT. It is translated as CASSSHSTNEKLFF.

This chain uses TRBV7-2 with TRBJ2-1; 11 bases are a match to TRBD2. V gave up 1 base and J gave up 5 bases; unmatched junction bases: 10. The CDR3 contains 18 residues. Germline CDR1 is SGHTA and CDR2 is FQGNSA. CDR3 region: CASSLVSLAGEGDNEQFF. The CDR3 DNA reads TGTGCCAGCAGCTTAGTTTCACTAGCGGGAGAGGGGGACAATGAGCAGTTCTTC.

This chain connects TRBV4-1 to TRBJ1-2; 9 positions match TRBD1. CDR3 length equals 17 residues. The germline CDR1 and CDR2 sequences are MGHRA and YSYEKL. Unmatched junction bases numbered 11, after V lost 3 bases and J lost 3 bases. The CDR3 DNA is TGCGCCAGCAGCCACCCGGGACAGGGTCACGGGGACTATGGCTACACCTTC. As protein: CASSHPGQGHGDYGYTF.

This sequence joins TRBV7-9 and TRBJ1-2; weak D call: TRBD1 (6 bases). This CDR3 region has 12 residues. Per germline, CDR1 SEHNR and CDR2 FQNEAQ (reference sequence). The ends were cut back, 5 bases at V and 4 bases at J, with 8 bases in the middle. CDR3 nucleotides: TGTGCCAGCAGCAGACAGGTCTATGGCTACACCTTC. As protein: CASSRQVYGYTF.

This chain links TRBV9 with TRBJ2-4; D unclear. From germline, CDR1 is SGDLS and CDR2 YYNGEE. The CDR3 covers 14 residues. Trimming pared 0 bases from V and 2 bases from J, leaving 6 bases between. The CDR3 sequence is CASSVDSTKNIQYF. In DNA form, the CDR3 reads TGTGCCAGCAGCGTAGATAGCACCAAAAACATTCAGTACTTC.

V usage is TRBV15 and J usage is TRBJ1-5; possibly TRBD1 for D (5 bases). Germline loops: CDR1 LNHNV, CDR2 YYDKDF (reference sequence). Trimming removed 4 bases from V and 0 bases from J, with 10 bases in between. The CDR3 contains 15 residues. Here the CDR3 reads CATSTQGNSNQPQHF. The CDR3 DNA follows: TGTGCCACCAGCACGCAGGGTAATAGCAATCAGCCCCAGCATTTT.

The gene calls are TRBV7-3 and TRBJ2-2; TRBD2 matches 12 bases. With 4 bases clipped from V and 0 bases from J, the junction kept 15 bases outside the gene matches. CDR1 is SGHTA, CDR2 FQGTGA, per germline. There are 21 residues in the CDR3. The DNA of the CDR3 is TGTGCCAGCAGCTCAACCTCACTAGCGGGGGGATTTCTTCCGAACACCGGGGAGCTGTTTTTT. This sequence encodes CASSSTSLAGGFLPNTGELFF.

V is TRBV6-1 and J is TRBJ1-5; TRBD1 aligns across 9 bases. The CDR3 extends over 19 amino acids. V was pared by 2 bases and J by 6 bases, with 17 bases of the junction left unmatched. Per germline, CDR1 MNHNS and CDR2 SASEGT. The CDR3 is CASSERTGELDARSQPQHF. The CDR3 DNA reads TGTGCCAGCAGTGAAAGGACAGGGGAATTAGACGCAAGGAGTCAGCCCCAGCATTTT.

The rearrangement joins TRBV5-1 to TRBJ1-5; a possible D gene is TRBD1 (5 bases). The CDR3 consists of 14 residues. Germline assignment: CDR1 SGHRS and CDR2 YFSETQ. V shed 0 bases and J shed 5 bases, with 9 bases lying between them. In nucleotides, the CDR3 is TGCGCCAGCAGCTTGGAGGGGATGGATCAGCCCCAGCATTTT. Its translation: CASSLEGMDQPQHF.

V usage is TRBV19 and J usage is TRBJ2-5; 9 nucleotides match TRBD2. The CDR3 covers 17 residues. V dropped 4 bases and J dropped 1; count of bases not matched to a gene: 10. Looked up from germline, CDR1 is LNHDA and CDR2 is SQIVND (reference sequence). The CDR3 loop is CASSRAYSGGTQETQYF. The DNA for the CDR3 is TGTGCCAGTAGTAGGGCCTACAGCGGGGGGACCCAAGAGACCCAGTACTTC.

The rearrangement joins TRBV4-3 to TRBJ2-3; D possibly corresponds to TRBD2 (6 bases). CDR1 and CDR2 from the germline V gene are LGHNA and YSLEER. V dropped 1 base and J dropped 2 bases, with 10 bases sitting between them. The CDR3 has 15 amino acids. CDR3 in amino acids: CASSQAGDNTDTQYF. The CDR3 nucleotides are TGCGCCAGCAGCCAAGCGGGAGACAACACAGATACGCAGTATTTT.

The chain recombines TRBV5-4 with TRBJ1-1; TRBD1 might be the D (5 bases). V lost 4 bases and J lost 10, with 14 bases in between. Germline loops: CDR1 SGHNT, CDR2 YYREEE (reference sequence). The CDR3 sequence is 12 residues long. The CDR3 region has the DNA TGTGCCAGCAGCCCCGCACGGGGGGGAGCTTTCTTT. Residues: CASSPARGGAFF.